A single sample is the source of the 27 T cell receptor beta chains below, sequenced in a study of technical replicates of blood from several donors. TCRdb keeps only in-frame clones here, not all; method: immunoSEQ multiplex PCR. Of approximately 85,000 clones in the sample, just over 90% were seen once. Sequences were obtained from T cells isolated from PBMCs. Receptor source: a human donor in good health.

The chain combines TRBV11-2 with TRBJ2-7; TRBD1 aligns across 8 bases. Germline V gives CDR1 SGHAT, CDR2 FQNNGV. V dropped 3 bases and J dropped 7; count of bases not matched to a gene: 14. The CDR3 runs to 16 residues. The CDR3 DNA follows: TGTGCCAGCAGCTTTTCTATTGGCAGGGGGCTGAGTGAGCAGTACTTC. Its protein product is CASSFSIGRGLSEQYF.

V is TRBV27 and J is TRBJ1-1; TRBD1 agrees at 8 bases. The CDR3 sequence is 18 residues long. The V gene's germline CDR1 is MNHEY and CDR2 SMNVEV (reference sequence). After removal of 7 bases from V and 1 base from J, the junction contained 17 bases not matched to a gene. In nucleotides, the CDR3 is TGTGCCAGCACCCTCAGGGGGCCGACAGTCACCACGAACACTGAAGCTTTCTTT. Protein product: CASTLRGPTVTTNTEAFF.

The chain links TRBV30 to TRBJ1-4; D remains ambiguous. Germline CDR1 is GTSNPN and CDR2 is SVGIG (reference sequence). The V end lost 2 bases, the J end lost 0 bases, and 7 bases lay between the germline ends. The CDR3 runs 14 residues. CDR3: CAWSRGSTNEKLFF. In DNA form, the CDR3 reads TGTGCCTGGAGTCGGGGATCAACTAATGAAAAACTGTTTTTT.

This sequence joins TRBV10-1 and TRBJ2-3, with 8 nucleotides matching TRBD1. Germline loops: CDR1 WNHNN, CDR2 SYGVQD (reference sequence). V lost 1 base and J lost 2; bases outside the gene matches: 2. CDR3 length: 15 residues. The CDR3 loop reads CASSEWGQATDTQYF. DNA for the CDR3: TGCGCCAGCAGTGAGTGGGGACAGGCCACAGATACGCAGTATTTT.

The chain employs TRBV6-5 and TRBJ1-2; possibly TRBD1 for D (5 bases). V dropped 4 bases and J dropped 0 bases, with 12 bases sitting between them. This CDR3 comprises 15 residues. Germline values: CDR1 MNHEY, CDR2 SVGAGI. The DNA for the CDR3 is TGTGCCAGCAGTTCCCCGCCAGGGACTAACTATGGCTACACCTTC. Its translation is CASSSPPGTNYGYTF.

J is TRBJ2-7 and V is TRBV4-1; 8 bases fit TRBD1. Germline CDR1 reads MGHRA; CDR2 reads YSYEKL. J was trimmed by 3 bases and V by 3 bases; bases with no gene match: 4. The CDR3 runs 14 residues. CDR3 residues: CASSHGTGNYEQYF. The CDR3 DNA reads TGCGCCAGCAGCCATGGGACAGGCAACTACGAGCAGTACTTC.

CDR3 amino acids: CASSHDRVAYEQYF. CDR3 sequence (DNA): TGTGCCAGCAGCCATGATCGGGTCGCCTACGAGCAGTACTTC. The V call is TRBV4-2, the J call TRBJ2-7; D gene ambiguous. Deletions cut 3 bases from V and 2 bases from J, with 11 bases between. The CDR3 is 14 residues long. The germline V gene has CDR1 LGHNA and CDR2 YNFKEQ.

The V gene is TRBV2, the J gene TRBJ2-7; TRBD2 agrees at 7 bases. Trimming took 4 bases from V and 1 from J; bases not matched to a gene: 7. Germline V lookup: CDR1 SNHLY, CDR2 FYNNEI. The CDR3 is 15 residues long. CDR3 protein: CASSAGRERSYEQYF. Written as DNA, the CDR3 is TGTGCCAGCAGTGCCGGGCGGGAGAGATCCTACGAGCAGTACTTC.

This chain connects TRBV6-1 to TRBJ1-5; D gene uncertain. The CDR3 loop spans 14 amino acids. Looked up from germline, CDR1 is MNHNS and CDR2 is SASEGT. V lost 2 bases and J lost 5, with 10 bases in between. This chain's CDR3 is CASSESGNDQPQHF. CDR3 nucleotides: TGTGCCAGCAGTGAAAGCGGGAATGATCAGCCCCAGCATTTT.

This clone was found once. This sequence joins TRBV30 and TRBJ1-1; D gene uncertain. Trimming stripped 5 bases from V and 4 bases from J, with 17 bases between. The CDR3 sequence is 14 residues long. CDR1 and CDR2 from the germline V gene are GTSNPN and SVGIG (reference sequence). CDR3 protein: CAWGPNGVRTEAFF. The CDR3 nucleotides are TGTGCCTGGGGGCCTAACGGGGTACGCACTGAAGCTTTCTTT.

The chain links TRBV18 to TRBJ2-7; D call uncertain. The V gene's germline CDR1 is KGHSH and CDR2 LQKENI. The ends were cut back, 5 bases at V and 4 bases at J, with 12 bases in the middle. The CDR3 runs 13 residues. The CDR3 DNA is TGTGCCAGCTCAATACAAGGCGGTTACGAGCAGTACTTC. It yields the protein CASSIQGGYEQYF.

The V gene is TRBV5-8, the J gene TRBJ1-2; 10 bases match TRBD1. This CDR3 comprises 15 residues. The germline gives CDR1 SGHTS, CDR2 YDEGEE. The V gene end was trimmed by 4 bases and the J gene end by 4 bases; junction bases not matched to a gene: 7. For the CDR3, the DNA is TGTGCCAGCAGCCCAAGACAGGGGGCTTCCTATGGCTACACCTTC. Translated, it gives CASSPRQGASYGYTF.

V is TRBV7-8 and J is TRBJ2-1, with 7 positions matching TRBD1. This CDR3 is 13 amino acids long. Germline assignment: CDR1 SGHVS and CDR2 FQNEAQ. J was trimmed by 7 bases and V by 3 bases; bases with no gene match: 3. The CDR3 reads CASSFDRVNEQFF. The CDR3 DNA sequence: TGTGCCAGCAGCTTCGACAGGGTGAATGAGCAGTTCTTC. Variable domain in full (rest from reference TRBV7-8 and TRBJ2-1): GAGVSQSPRYKVAKRGQDVALRCDPISGHVSLFWYQQALGQGPEFLTYFQNEAQLDKSGLPSDRFFAERPEGSVSTLKIQRTQQEDSAVYLCASSFDRVNEQFFGPGTRLTVL.

This clone came up a few times. The chain joins TRBV5-1 to TRBJ1-1; D is perhaps TRBD1 (5 bases). V lost 2 bases to trimming and J lost 6 bases, with 11 bases between them. The CDR3 extends over 13 amino acids. CDR1 and CDR2 (germline): SGHRS, YFSETQ. The CDR3 DNA reads TGCGCCAGCAGCTTCGGGGGAACCCCTGAAGCTTTCTTT. This gives the protein CASSFGGTPEAFF.

This clone was seen more than once but under ten times. The rearrangement uses TRBV10-1 and TRBJ2-7; 9 bases are a match to TRBD1. The CDR3 has 13 amino acids. CDR1 and CDR2 (germline): WNHNN, SYGVQD (reference sequence). The V segment lost 10 bases and the J segment 3 bases; nucleotides outside the gene matches: 7. The CDR3 spells CATESDRGYEQYF. The CDR3 bases are TGCGCCACCGAATCGGACAGGGGCTACGAGCAGTACTTC.

This clone was seen only once. This chain joins TRBV4-2 and TRBJ2-7; D perhaps matches TRBD2 (7 bases). The germline V gene encodes CDR1 LGHNA and CDR2 YNFKEQ. V lost 0 bases and J 6 bases, leaving 12 bases between the germline ends. The CDR3 is made up of 14 amino acids. CDR3 sequence (DNA): TGTGCCAGCAGCCAAGAAGGGGGGGCGGGCGAGCAGTACTTC. It codes for CASSQEGGAGEQYF.

This chain connects TRBV7-6 to TRBJ2-1, with D possibly being TRBD2 (6 bases). Germline CDR1 SGHVS, CDR2 FNYEAQ. V was pared by 2 bases and J by 0 bases, with 17 bases between. The CDR3 covers 18 residues. The CDR3 sequence is CASSLSTFGRSSYNEQFF. The CDR3 DNA follows: TGTGCCAGCAGCTTATCGACCTTTGGGAGGAGCTCCTACAATGAGCAGTTCTTC.

This sequence joins TRBV5-1 and TRBJ1-1; D perhaps matches TRBD1 (5 bases). The CDR3 length is 16 residues. Germline values: CDR1 SGHRS, CDR2 YFSETQ. V was clipped by 1 base and J by 1 base, with 14 bases between them. The CDR3 DNA sequence: TGCGCCAGCAGCTTGTCACCCAGGGTCACGAACACTGAAGCTTTCTTT. It is translated as CASSLSPRVTNTEAFF.

This clone has a single count. Here the CDR3 reads CASSSATGIHTIYF. The CDR3 nucleotides read TGTGCCAGCAGTTCCGCGACAGGGATCCACACCATATATTTT. The chain combines TRBV6-6 with TRBJ1-3; TRBD1 agrees at 7 bases. Losses at the gene ends were 4 bases for V and 8 bases for J; bases not matched to a gene: 8. This CDR3 has 14 amino acids. Germline V gives CDR1 MNHNY, CDR2 SVGAGI (reference sequence).

The chain is built from TRBV29-1 and TRBJ2-5; D is perhaps TRBD2 (5 bases). CDR1 and CDR2 (germline): SQVTM, ANQGSEA. This CDR3 is built from 14 residues. V gave up 6 bases and J gave up 1 base, with 15 bases separating them. CDR3 sequence reads: CSVLSRATQETQYF. CDR3 nucleotides: TGCAGCGTACTCTCGAGGGCGACCCAAGAGACCCAGTACTTC.

The chain has TRBV10-3 and TRBJ2-1, with D tentatively TRBD2 (5 bases). Trimming pared 4 bases from V and 7 bases from J, leaving 8 bases between. The CDR3 loop spans 12 amino acids. Germline assignment: CDR1 ENHRY and CDR2 SYGVKD. This CDR3 reads CAISVGENEQFF. The CDR3 DNA follows: TGTGCCATCAGTGTGGGAGAGAATGAGCAGTTCTTC.

The chain joins TRBV2 to TRBJ2-7; weak D call: TRBD2 (6 bases). CDR1 and CDR2 from the germline V gene are SNHLY and FYNNEI. The CDR3 sequence is 12 residues long. V dropped 7 bases and J dropped 4 bases, with 11 bases sitting between them. The CDR3 DNA reads as TGTGCCAGCAAGGAGGGCCTGTACGAGCAGTACTTC. Translated, it gives CASKEGLYEQYF. The complete variable domain, with remaining parts taken from reference TRBV2 and TRBJ2-7, reads EPEVTQTPSHQVTQMGQEVILRCVPISNHLYFYWYRQILGQKVEFLVSFYNNEISEKSEIFDDQFSVERPDGSNFTLKIRSTKLEDSAMYFCASKEGLYEQYFGPGTRLTVT.

V gene TRBV19 combines with J gene TRBJ1-5, with TRBD1 identical over 7 bases. Germline assignment: CDR1 LNHDA and CDR2 SQIVND (reference sequence). The V segment lost 4 bases and the J segment 6 bases; nucleotides outside the gene matches: 12. The CDR3 totals 16 residues. In DNA form, the CDR3 reads TGTGCCAGTAGTAATTGGGGGACAGTACAAGGTCAGCCCCAGCATTTT. Amino acid sequence: CASSNWGTVQGQPQHF.

J is TRBJ2-1 and V is TRBV19, with no clear D. This CDR3 comprises 16 residues. Trimming removed 0 bases from V and 2 bases from J, with 11 bases in between. Looked up from germline, CDR1 is LNHDA and CDR2 is SQIVND (reference sequence). DNA of the CDR3: TGTGCCAGTAGTATAGATTCCGGAGCACCCTACAATGAGCAGTTCTTC. Residues: CASSIDSGAPYNEQFF.

The chain links TRBV6-6 to TRBJ1-5; TRBD1 might be the D (6 bases). V was cut by 7 bases and J by 9 bases, with 19 bases left in between. This CDR3 comprises 14 residues. The germline CDR1 and CDR2 sequences are MNHNY and SVGAGI (reference sequence). The DNA for the CDR3 is TGTGCCAGCACCCAAGGGACAACCCGGGGGCCCCAGCATTTT. It encodes CASTQGTTRGPQHF.

V usage is TRBV20-1 and J usage is TRBJ2-7, with a possible D match to TRBD1 (5 bases). This CDR3 contains 11 residues. CDR1 is DFQATT and CDR2 is SNEGSKA in the germline V gene (reference sequence). Trimming pared 6 bases from V and 4 bases from J, leaving 10 bases between. As DNA, the CDR3 is TGCAGTGCCGACAGTCGATACGAGCAGTACTTC. It is translated as CSADSRYEQYF.

The gene calls are TRBV11-2 and TRBJ2-5; 7 bases agree with TRBD2. CDR3 length equals 14 residues. The germline V gene encodes CDR1 SGHAT and CDR2 FQNNGV. Trimming took 4 bases from V and 1 from J; bases not matched to a gene: 3. The CDR3 spells CASSWGGIQETQYF. CDR3 sequence (DNA): TGTGCCAGCAGCTGGGGAGGGATCCAAGAGACCCAGTACTTC. Together with reference TRBV11-2 and TRBJ2-5, the CDR3 gives the full variable domain: EAGVAQSPRYKIIEKRQSVAFWCNPISGHATLYWYQQILGQGPKLLIQFQNNGVVDDSQLPKDRFSAERLKGVDSTLKIQPAKLEDSAVYLCASSWGGIQETQYFGPGTRLLVL.